Presented here are 9 T cell receptor beta chains from one specimen sequenced in a study of shared clonotypes between healthy human individuals. CD45RO-negative, CCR7-selected cells formed the naive CD8 fraction, which excluded terminally differentiated effector memory CD45RA+ cells. Sequenced by immunoSEQ multiplex PCR; TCRdb stores in-frame clones only, minus some. There are 500,000 to 700,000 clones in the sample; 85% to 95% occur only once, and approximately 0.11% lies in the top ten. Sequenced material: naive CD8+ T cells sorted from blood. Receptors originate from a woman aged 25 to 39 in good health.

The chain carries TRBV27 and TRBJ2-1; 9 nucleotides match TRBD2. The CDR3 consists of 15 residues. V lost 6 bases and J lost 7; bases outside the gene matches: 10. Per the germline V gene, CDR1 is MNHEY and CDR2 is SMNVEV (reference sequence). The CDR3: CASSVSGSIENEQFF. The CDR3 nucleotides read TGTGCCAGCAGCGTTAGCGGGAGCATCGAGAATGAGCAGTTCTTC.

This chain connects TRBV27 to TRBJ2-7; weak D call: TRBD1 (7 bases). Germline V gene sequence: CDR1 MNHEY, CDR2 SMNVEV (reference sequence). This CDR3 comprises 15 residues. V lost 4 bases and J lost 5, with 18 bases in between. The CDR3 DNA reads TGTGCCAGCAGTTACGGGCCAGGGGGGTTTGACGAGCAGTACTTC. Amino acids: CASSYGPGGFDEQYF.

The chain links TRBV5-4 to TRBJ1-4, with D possibly being TRBD1 (6 bases). The CDR3 is 15 amino acids. Germline V gene sequence: CDR1 SGHNT, CDR2 YYREEE (reference sequence). Trimming cost V 0 bases and J 4 bases, with 10 bases left between them. CDR3 sequence: CASSLGTANNEKLFF. In DNA, the CDR3 is TGTGCCAGCAGCTTGGGGACAGCGAATAATGAAAAACTGTTTTTT.

The chain combines TRBV6-5 with TRBJ1-2; tentatively, D is TRBD1 (6 bases). The V gene's germline CDR1 is MNHEY and CDR2 SVGAGI. Between the trimmed V and J ends, which lost 7 bases and 2 bases, there was a span of 17 bases. The CDR3 runs to 15 residues. The CDR3 protein is CASTPIRQGNYGYTF. For the CDR3, the DNA is TGTGCCAGCACTCCGATACGGCAGGGGAACTATGGCTACACCTTC.

The chain links TRBV13 to TRBJ2-3; 14 nucleotides align to TRBD2. The CDR3 runs to 16 residues. V trimming: 5 bases; J trimming: 10 bases; junction bases outside the gene matches: 11. Looked up from germline, CDR1 is PRHDT and CDR2 is FYEKMQ (reference sequence). The CDR3 reads CASSEDGGLAGEPQYF. As DNA, the CDR3 is TGTGCCAGCAGCGAAGACGGGGGACTAGCGGGAGAACCGCAGTATTTT.

The chain couples TRBV28 to TRBJ2-3; D is possibly TRBD2 (5 bases). V shed 3 bases and J shed 3 bases, with 19 bases lying between them. The CDR3 is made up of 17 amino acids. Germline V gene data show CDR1 as MDHEN and CDR2 as SYDVKM. DNA of the CDR3: TGTGCCAGCAGTTTTGAGGGAGCGGCGATACAGACAGATACGCAGTATTTT. Translation: CASSFEGAAIQTDTQYF.

V is TRBV28 and J is TRBJ1-2, with D perhaps matching TRBD1 (5 bases). Looked up from germline, CDR1 is MDHEN and CDR2 is SYDVKM. The CDR3 consists of 12 residues. The ends were cut back, 5 bases at V and 4 bases at J, with 8 bases in the middle. The CDR3 coding sequence is TGTGCCAGCAGTGGGACGGTCTATGGCTACACCTTC. Translation: CASSGTVYGYTF.

This chain connects TRBV14 to TRBJ1-5; D not certain. Per germline, CDR1 SGHDN and CDR2 FVKESK. Trimming took 0 bases from V and 9 from J, leaving 9 bases between them. The CDR3 loop spans 13 amino acids. CDR3 sequence (DNA): TGTGCCAGCAGCCAAGAAGTCTGGGCGCCCCAGCATTTT. Translating it yields CASSQEVWAPQHF.

The chain uses TRBV7-9 and TRBJ1-5; 8 nucleotides align to TRBD1. The CDR3 is made up of 19 amino acids. Germline trimming cut 5 bases from V and 0 bases from J; bases unmatched to any gene: 15. From germline, CDR1 is SEHNR and CDR2 FQNEAQ (reference sequence). DNA of the CDR3: TGTGCCAGCAGCCTTTTCCCCGGGACAGGATCCTATAGCAATCAGCCCCAGCATTTT. Translated, it gives CASSLFPGTGSYSNQPQHF.